Each of the 29 T cell receptor beta chains below was sequenced from the same sample in a study of blood T cell repertoires in COVID-19. TCRdb's table, derived via immunoSEQ multiplex PCR, lists solely in-frame clones and lacks some. The table lists 350,000 to 400,000 clones, roughly 90% of them singletons, with about 0.78% in the top ten. The sample was PBMCs or T cells enriched from blood (not recorded which). These receptors came from a woman between 35 and 50 years old who had been exposed to COVID-19.

The CDR3 is CASVRVGGELFF. As DNA, the CDR3 is TGTGCCAGCGTCAGGGTCGGCGGGGAGCTGTTTTTT. V and J are TRBV6-5 and TRBJ2-2; D perhaps matches TRBD1 (5 bases). Trimming took 8 bases from V and 7 from J, leaving 11 bases between them. CDR1 is MNHEY and CDR2 is SVGAGI in the germline V gene. CDR3 length: 12 residues.

This chain uses TRBV19 with TRBJ2-1; 11 bases fit TRBD2. Germline values: CDR1 LNHDA, CDR2 SQIVND (reference sequence). The CDR3 consists of 14 residues. The ends lost 4 bases at V and 8 bases at J; junction bases unmatched: 4. CDR3 nucleotides: TGTGCCAGTAGTACTCCGGGACTAGCGGATGAGCAGTTCTTC. This translates into CASSTPGLADEQFF.

This chain connects TRBV7-9 to TRBJ1-1, with 8 bases matching TRBD1. V lost 5 bases to trimming and J lost 0 bases; unmatched junction nucleotides: 5. The CDR3 consists of 15 residues. Looked up from germline, CDR1 is SEHNR and CDR2 is FQNEAQ (reference sequence). Written as DNA, the CDR3 is TGTGCCAGCAGCCATCCACAGGGGGTGAACACTGAAGCTTTCTTT. It specifies CASSHPQGVNTEAFF.

This chain uses TRBV7-3 with TRBJ1-1; TRBD1 matches 7 bases. The CDR3 extends over 16 amino acids. Germline CDR1 and CDR2: SGHTA and FQGTGA. The junction had 13 bases not matched to a gene; V was cut back by 5 bases and J by 4 bases. The CDR3 region is CASSPTGTAPFTEAFF. CDR3 nucleotides: TGTGCCAGCAGCCCAACCGGGACAGCACCTTTCACTGAAGCTTTCTTT.

A remark on this clone: Other DNA sequences in this specimen translate into the identical CDR3. The V gene is TRBV30, the J gene TRBJ1-1, with D perhaps TRBD1 (5 bases). This CDR3 comprises 13 residues. Germline CDR1 and CDR2: GTSNPN and SVGIG (reference sequence). With 1 base removed from V and 3 bases from J, the gap between germline ends came to 9 bases. For the CDR3, the DNA is TGTGCCTGGAGTGGAACAGGATACACTGAAGCTTTCTTT. Amino acid sequence: CAWSGTGYTEAFF.

At least ten counts were recorded for this clone. The rearrangement uses TRBV27 and TRBJ2-3, with D perhaps matching TRBD2 (5 bases). V was pared by 2 bases and J by 2 bases, with 11 bases between. This CDR3 has 15 residues. Per germline, CDR1 MNHEY and CDR2 SMNVEV (reference sequence). The CDR3 loop is CASSLAGLSTDTQYF. The CDR3 DNA reads TGTGCCAGCAGTTTAGCGGGTTTATCCACAGATACGCAGTATTTT.

The V gene is TRBV21-1, the J gene TRBJ1-5; the table's TRBD1 call for D was not verified on the DNA. TRBV21-1 is recorded as a pseudogene. The CDR3 sequence is 15 residues long. The CDR3 nucleotides are TGTGCCAGCCCCAGGACAGGCTATAGCAATCAGCCCCAGCATTTT. This sequence encodes CASPRTGYSNQPQHF.

The V and J genes are TRBV2 and TRBJ1-1; TRBD1 is a possible D gene (6 bases). Trimming took 7 bases from V and 1 from J, leaving 10 bases between them. CDR1 SNHLY and CDR2 FYNNEI come from the germline V gene. The CDR3 covers 13 residues. CDR3 in amino acids: CASKYRANTEAFF. CDR3 coding DNA: TGTGCCAGCAAGTACAGGGCGAACACTGAAGCTTTCTTT.

This chain joins TRBV13 and TRBJ1-2, with a weak D call TRBD1 (6 bases). The CDR3 loop spans 14 amino acids. V was cut by 2 bases and J by 4 bases, with 11 bases left in between. Looked up from germline, CDR1 is PRHDT and CDR2 is FYEKMQ (reference sequence). CDR3 sequence (DNA): TGTGCCAGCAGCTTAAGAAAAGGGGGCTATGGCTACACCTTC. It codes for CASSLRKGGYGYTF.

The table lists this clone with a count of one. The chain is built from TRBV3-1 (or the pseudogene TRBV3-2) and TRBJ1-1, with D unclear. The CDR3 runs to 16 residues. The V end was cut by 0 bases, the J end by 1 base, with 12 bases between. CDR1 and CDR2 from the germline V gene are LGHDT and YNNKEL (reference sequence). CDR3 DNA sequence: TGTGCCAGCAGCCAAGATCAAGGAGTCGGGAACACTGAAGCTTTCTTT. Protein product: CASSQDQGVGNTEAFF.

The V and J genes are TRBV20-1 and TRBJ2-7, with 9 positions matching TRBD2. The CDR3 totals 13 residues. CDR1 is DFQATT, CDR2 SNEGSKA, per germline (reference sequence). After removal of 3 bases from V and 9 bases from J, the junction contained 9 bases not matched to a gene. CDR3 bases: TGCAGTGCTAGTTGGTCAGCGGGGGGTGGGCAGTACTTC. Translating gives CSASWSAGGGQYF.

This clone was counted once. The V gene is TRBV10-2, the J gene TRBJ2-7; TRBD1 matches 7 bases. J gave up 4 bases and V 10 bases, and 10 bases lay outside the gene matches. The CDR3 covers 13 residues. Germline V CDR1 and CDR2: WSHSY, SAAADI. The DNA of the CDR3 is TGCGCCACCAGCCTTGACAGGGTGTACGAGCAGTACTTC. It yields the protein CATSLDRVYEQYF.

The rearrangement links TRBV13 to TRBJ2-3; 15 bases line up with TRBD2. The ends lost 5 bases at V and 6 bases at J; junction bases unmatched: 9. The CDR3 contains 17 residues. CDR1 PRHDT and CDR2 FYEKMQ come from the germline V gene (reference sequence). The CDR3 loop reads CASSLGLAGGGSDTQYF. The CDR3 DNA sequence: TGTGCCAGCAGCCTGGGACTAGCGGGAGGAGGGAGTGATACGCAGTATTTT.

The chain uses TRBV21-1 and TRBJ1-1; the table's TRBD1 call for D was not verified on the DNA. TRBV21-1 is a pseudogene locus. CDR3 size: 16 residues. The CDR3 sequence is CASDGGLGQGATEAFF. CDR3 DNA: TGTGCCAGCGACGGTGGGCTCGGACAGGGGGCCACTGAAGCTTTCTTT.

This chain uses TRBV7-6 with TRBJ1-4; 7 nucleotides agree with TRBD1. Trimming took 1 base from V and 5 from J; bases not matched to a gene: 4. The germline CDR1 and CDR2 sequences are SGHVS and FNYEAQ. This CDR3 is built from 15 residues. This chain's CDR3 is CASSLVTGSNEKLFF. The DNA of the CDR3 is TGTGCCAGCAGCTTAGTGACAGGGTCAAATGAAAAACTGTTTTTT.

The rearrangement links TRBV5-6 to TRBJ2-2; 10 bases are a match to TRBD2. Losses at the gene ends were 0 bases for V and 4 bases for J; bases not matched to a gene: 9. CDR1 and CDR2 from the germline V gene are SGHDT and YYEEEE. This CDR3 has 18 amino acids. CDR3 amino acids: CASSLAGIAGGPTGELFF. In nucleotides, the CDR3 is TGTGCCAGCAGCTTGGCCGGTATAGCGGGAGGCCCCACCGGGGAGCTGTTTTTT.

This rearrangement joins TRBV5-4 to TRBJ2-7; 13 bases agree with TRBD2. Germline V gives CDR1 SGHNT, CDR2 YYREEE (reference sequence). Unmatched junction bases numbered 9, after V lost 5 bases and J lost 4 bases. The CDR3 consists of 16 residues. CDR3 region: CASSFGGTSGMYEQYF. In DNA, the CDR3 is TGTGCCAGCAGTTTTGGCGGGACTAGCGGGATGTACGAGCAGTACTTC.

The V gene is TRBV30, the J gene TRBJ1-1; unclear D gene. The V end lost 2 bases, the J end lost 7 bases, and 17 bases lay between the germline ends. The CDR3 length is 14 residues. Germline assignment: CDR1 GTSNPN and CDR2 SVGIG (reference sequence). CDR3 nucleotides: TGTGCCTGGAGTTTCGGAGGCCCGGTTGGTGAAGCTTTCTTT. Protein: CAWSFGGPVGEAFF.

The rearrangement uses TRBV15 and TRBJ1-1, with TRBD1 identical over 7 bases. The CDR3 has 17 residues. After removal of 0 bases from V and 4 bases from J, the junction contained 11 bases not matched to a gene. From germline, CDR1 is LNHNV and CDR2 YYDKDF (reference sequence). CDR3 residues: CATSRELTGAESTEAFF. For the CDR3, the DNA is TGTGCCACCAGCAGAGAGCTTACAGGGGCCGAGAGCACTGAAGCTTTCTTT.

The table lists this clone with a count of one. The chain employs TRBV11-3 and TRBJ2-7, with 10 positions matching TRBD2. The J segment lost 9 bases and the V segment lost 5 bases, leaving 13 bases of the junction unmatched. This CDR3 is 15 amino acids long. Germline lookup yields CDR1 SGHNT and CDR2 YENEEA. CDR3 DNA sequence: TGTGCCAGCAGCCGATATAGCCTAGCGGGAGACGGGCAGTACTTC. Translated: CASSRYSLAGDGQYF.

The rearrangement uses TRBV21-1 and TRBJ2-2; TRBD2, the D gene given by the table, was not confirmed from the DNA. TRBV21-1 is classified as a pseudogene. This CDR3 comprises 21 residues. The CDR3 region has the DNA TGTGCCAGCAGCAAAGGTAGCGGGGATGACAGACGCCCCCATAACACCGGGGAGCTGTTTTTT. The encoded protein is CASSKGSGDDRRPHNTGELFF.

The chain is built from TRBV5-1 and TRBJ2-5; no clear D. The CDR3 has 13 residues. The V end lost 2 bases, the J end lost 5 bases, and 10 bases lay between the germline ends. CDR1 is SGHRS, CDR2 YFSETQ, per germline. This chain's CDR3 is CASSLELSETQYF. The CDR3 DNA sequence: TGCGCCAGCAGCTTAGAACTGTCGGAGACCCAGTACTTC.

The V gene is TRBV7-9, the J gene TRBJ2-6, with D possibly matching TRBD2 (6 bases). The CDR3 sequence is 17 residues long. With 3 bases removed from V and 3 bases from J, the gap between germline ends came to 15 bases. Germline V gene sequence: CDR1 SEHNR, CDR2 FQNEAQ (reference sequence). In DNA, the CDR3 is TGTGCCAGCAGCTTCAATTCGCGGGGAATTGGGGCCAACGTCCTGACTTTC. Residues: CASSFNSRGIGANVLTF.

V usage is TRBV7-2 and J usage is TRBJ2-7; 7 bases are a match to TRBD1. V lost 1 base to trimming and J lost 2 bases; unmatched junction nucleotides: 8. Per germline, CDR1 SGHTA and CDR2 FQGNSA. The CDR3 is made up of 16 amino acids. The CDR3: CASSLVSTGTTYEQYF. In nucleotides, the CDR3 is TGTGCCAGCAGCTTAGTCTCGACAGGGACCACCTACGAGCAGTACTTC.

This clone was found once. The rearrangement links TRBV27 to TRBJ1-2; 11 bases match TRBD1. Trimming at V came to 4 bases and at J to 6 bases, leaving 13 bases not matched to a gene. The CDR3 consists of 17 residues. The germline CDR1 and CDR2 sequences are MNHEY and SMNVEV (reference sequence). DNA for the CDR3: TGTGCCAGCAGTTCGCCCCCATGGACAGGGGGCTGGGATGGCTACACCTTC. Protein sequence: CASSSPPWTGGWDGYTF.

The chain combines TRBV12-3 or TRBV12-4 with TRBJ1-2; D is possibly TRBD1 (5 bases). This CDR3 comprises 13 residues. Trimming removed 2 bases at V and 4 bases at J, with 8 bases between. CDR3 nucleotide sequence: TGTGCCAGCAGTTTACAGGGTTTCTATGGCTACACCTTC. Residues: CASSLQGFYGYTF.

The chain uses TRBV2 and TRBJ1-5; TRBD1 might be the D (5 bases). The CDR3 is 15 amino acids. V shed 5 bases and J shed 2 bases, with 13 bases lying between them. CDR1 and CDR2 (germline): SNHLY, FYNNEI. Here the CDR3 reads CASSSDLGRNQPQHF. In nucleotides, the CDR3 is TGTGCCAGCAGTAGTGACCTGGGGCGCAATCAGCCCCAGCATTTT. Looking up the rest from reference TRBV2 and TRBJ1-5 gives the full variable domain: EPEVTQTPSHQVTQMGQEVILRCVPISNHLYFYWYRQILGQKVEFLVSFYNNEISEKSEIFDDQFSVERPDGSNFTLKIRSTKLEDSAMYFCASSSDLGRNQPQHFGDGTRLSIL.

This chain connects TRBV6-6 to TRBJ2-1, with 13 positions matching TRBD2. The CDR3 is 17 amino acids. CDR1 is MNHNY and CDR2 is SVGAGI in the germline V gene (reference sequence). The V segment lost 5 bases and the J segment 10 bases; nucleotides outside the gene matches: 14. CDR3 bases: TGTGCCAGCAGTCCGGACGGACTAGCGGGGGTCACAAGGGAGCAGTTCTTC. Translation gives CASSPDGLAGVTREQFF.

This chain links TRBV27 with TRBJ2-1, with a tentative D call TRBD2 (6 bases). The CDR3 consists of 16 residues. Germline V gene data show CDR1 as MNHEY and CDR2 as SMNVEV (reference sequence). V lost 5 bases and J 0 bases, leaving 14 bases between the germline ends. DNA for the CDR3: TGTGCCAGCAGTACACGGGACTCTAGCTCCTACAATGAGCAGTTCTTC. Protein sequence: CASSTRDSSSYNEQFF.